This entry lists 24 T cell receptor beta chains sequenced from one sample in a study of blood T cell repertoires in COVID-19. Produced via immunoSEQ multiplex PCR; TCRdb's table is partial and in-frame only. The sample has tens of thousands of clones; about four fifths are singletons. Sequenced: peripheral blood. The receptor source for this set is a woman of 80 years or more with acute or convalescent COVID-19.

This chain links TRBV5-4 with TRBJ1-6; 9 positions agree with TRBD1. The CDR3 loop spans 17 amino acids. The junction had 8 bases not matched to a gene; V was cut back by 4 bases and J by 3 bases. Per germline, CDR1 SGHNT and CDR2 YYREEE (reference sequence). The CDR3 loop is CASSRGTGNFYNSPLHF. DNA for the CDR3: TGTGCCAGCAGCCGGGGGACAGGGAACTTCTATAATTCACCCCTCCACTTT. Using reference TRBV5-4 and TRBJ1-6 for the parts outside the CDR3, the full variable domain is ETGVTQSPTHLIKTRGQQVTLRCSSQSGHNTVSWYQQALGQGPQFIFQYYREEENGRGNFPPRFSGLQFPNYSSELNVNALELDDSALYLCASSRGTGNFYNSPLHFGNGTRLTVT.

This chain joins TRBV30 and TRBJ1-1, with no clear D. Trimming pared 5 bases from V and 11 bases from J, leaving 24 bases between. CDR3 size: 14 residues. Germline CDR1 reads GTSNPN; CDR2 reads SVGIG (reference sequence). CDR3 DNA sequence: TGTGCCTGGTCCCGGTCCGTAGGAGACCCTGGTGCTTTCTTT. It encodes CAWSRSVGDPGAFF.

The chain has TRBV6-6 and TRBJ1-5, with 7 bases lining up with TRBD1. The CDR3 is made up of 13 amino acids. Per germline, CDR1 MNHNY and CDR2 SVGAGI (reference sequence). Trimming cost V 5 bases and J 9 bases; bases outside gene matches: 7. Written as DNA, the CDR3 is TGTGCCAGCAGTCTAGGGACAGCGCGGCCCCAGCATTTT. Translating gives CASSLGTARPQHF.

The J gene is TRBJ2-7, the V gene TRBV3-1 (or the pseudogene TRBV3-2), with 8 positions matching TRBD1. The J segment lost 5 bases and the V segment lost 6 bases, leaving 6 bases of the junction unmatched. This CDR3 is 13 amino acids long. Germline-derived CDR1 and CDR2 are LGHDT and YNNKEL (reference sequence). In DNA, the CDR3 is TGTGCCAGCAGTCCGACAGGGGCGGACGAGCAGTACTTC. Translated, it gives CASSPTGADEQYF.

The chain has TRBV2 and TRBJ1-2, with 8 positions matching TRBD1. Trimming removed 7 bases from V and 6 bases from J; junction bases left unmatched: 10. The V gene's germline CDR1 is SNHLY and CDR2 FYNNEI. The CDR3 sequence is 14 residues long. The CDR3 DNA reads as TGTGCCAGCACCGCGTTACAGGGGGAACATGGCTACACCTTC. This gives the protein CASTALQGEHGYTF.

The gene calls are TRBV7-2 and TRBJ1-1, with D possibly TRBD1 on 6 matching bases. Germline V gene lookup returns CDR1 SGHTA and CDR2 FQGNSA. The CDR3 is 16 amino acids. Trimming pared 1 base from V and 10 bases from J, leaving 22 bases between. The CDR3 nucleotides are TGTGCCAGCAGCTTAGAGAGTATTAGGGCAGGGGTAAGAGCTTTCTTT. Its protein is CASSLESIRAGVRAFF.

The genes are TRBV18 and TRBJ1-5; 7 nucleotides align to TRBD1. J was trimmed by 4 bases and V by 6 bases; bases with no gene match: 6. Germline V gives CDR1 KGHSH, CDR2 LQKENI. This CDR3 has 14 amino acids. The chain's CDR3 is CASSADRINQPQHF. CDR3 DNA: TGTGCCAGCTCCGCGGACAGGATTAATCAGCCCCAGCATTTT.

The rearrangement links TRBV19 to TRBJ1-5, with 7 bases identical to TRBD1. CDR3 length equals 15 residues. CDR1 is LNHDA and CDR2 is SQIVND in the germline V gene (reference sequence). V lost 6 bases and J lost 2; bases outside the gene matches: 7. The CDR3 sequence is CASRPDRDGNQPQHF. CDR3 coding DNA: TGTGCCAGTAGGCCCGACAGGGATGGCAATCAGCCCCAGCATTTT.

The chain is built from TRBV7-2 and TRBJ2-2; maybe TRBD2 (6 bases). This CDR3 has 16 amino acids. The germline gives CDR1 SGHTA, CDR2 FQGNSA. The germline V and J ends were trimmed by 0 bases and 1 base, with 9 bases remaining between them. The CDR3: CASSLAGTVNTGELFF. The DNA of the CDR3 is TGTGCCAGCAGCTTAGCCGGGACTGTGAACACCGGGGAGCTGTTTTTT.

V gene TRBV9 combines with J gene TRBJ2-2, with D uncertain. CDR1 and CDR2 (germline): SGDLS, YYNGEE. The CDR3 consists of 15 residues. With 4 bases removed from V and 3 bases from J, the gap between germline ends came to 13 bases. The CDR3 DNA reads TGTGCCAGCAGCCCCGGGTCCTCTTACACCGGGGAGCTGTTTTTT. It codes for CASSPGSSYTGELFF.

This rearrangement joins TRBV5-8 to TRBJ2-7; D may be TRBD2 (7 bases). With 3 bases removed from V and 4 bases from J, the gap between germline ends came to 20 bases. Germline V gives CDR1 SGHTS, CDR2 YDEGEE. CDR3 length equals 16 residues. CDR3 in amino acids: CASSSIRRGGMYEQYF. CDR3 in DNA: TGTGCCAGCAGCTCTATCAGGAGGGGGGGGATGTACGAGCAGTACTTC.

This rearrangement joins TRBV4-3 to TRBJ2-4; 9 nucleotides match TRBD1. The CDR3 loop spans 19 amino acids. Per germline, CDR1 LGHNA and CDR2 YSLEER. The V gene end was trimmed by 2 bases and the J gene end by 0 bases; junction bases not matched to a gene: 11. The CDR3 DNA reads TGCGCCAGCAGCCAAACCCGAGGGACAGGGATGATAGCCAAAAACATTCAGTACTTC. Its translation is CASSQTRGTGMIAKNIQYF.

The rearrangement joins TRBV19 to TRBJ1-6; 11 bases agree with TRBD1. The V segment lost 8 bases and the J segment 9 bases; nucleotides outside the gene matches: 9. Germline loops: CDR1 LNHDA, CDR2 SQIVND (reference sequence). This CDR3 is 15 amino acids long. CDR3 DNA: TGTGCCAGTGGGCCGGACAGGGGGCTGGGTTCACCCCTCCACTTT. Translation gives CASGPDRGLGSPLHF.

Concerning this clone itself: The same CDR3 is also encoded by other DNA sequences in this sample. The gene calls are TRBV19 and TRBJ1-6; tentatively, D is TRBD1 (6 bases). This CDR3 is built from 14 residues. Germline CDR1 is LNHDA and CDR2 is SQIVND (reference sequence). Deletions cut 0 bases from V and 8 bases from J, with 8 bases between. DNA for the CDR3: TGTGCCAGTAGTATAGACAGGGGAGATTCACCCCTCCACTTT. Translation gives CASSIDRGDSPLHF.

The rearrangement links TRBV5-4 to TRBJ1-1; 7 positions match TRBD1. CDR1 is SGHNT, CDR2 YYREEE, per germline (reference sequence). The CDR3 spans 15 residues. V shed 4 bases, J shed 1 base, and the junction held 7 bases outside the gene matches. The CDR3 is CASSPLTGRNTEAFF. The CDR3 nucleotides read TGTGCCAGCAGCCCACTGACAGGGAGGAACACTGAAGCTTTCTTT.

The J gene is TRBJ1-6, the V gene TRBV11-2, with D possibly being TRBD1 (6 bases). The CDR3 loop spans 15 amino acids. The germline V and J ends were trimmed by 4 bases and 6 bases, with 13 bases remaining between them. Germline CDR1 reads SGHAT; CDR2 reads FQNNGV. The CDR3 loop reads CASSSRQATNSPLHF. The CDR3 DNA sequence: TGTGCCAGCAGCTCCCGACAGGCGACTAATTCACCCCTCCACTTT.

The chain recombines TRBV19 with TRBJ2-2; the match to TRBD2 covers 9 bases. CDR1 is LNHDA, CDR2 SQIVND, per germline (reference sequence). The V segment lost 4 bases and the J segment 4 bases; nucleotides outside the gene matches: 7. The CDR3 is 16 residues long. For the CDR3, the DNA is TGTGCCAGTAGTACTGAGCGGGGGGTCTTCACCGGGGAGCTGTTTTTT. It is translated as CASSTERGVFTGELFF.

The V gene is TRBV6-2 or TRBV6-3, the J gene TRBJ2-3, with 7 nucleotides matching TRBD1. This CDR3 has 15 residues. V lost 5 bases and J lost 3; bases outside the gene matches: 8. Looked up from germline, CDR1 is MNHEY and CDR2 is SVGEGT. The CDR3 DNA follows: TGTGCCAGCAGTCGAAACAGGGGTTGGACAGATACGCAGTATTTT. Protein: CASSRNRGWTDTQYF.

In nucleotides, the CDR3 is TGTGCCAGCAGTGAAGCGGGGGGAGGTCAGCCCCAGCATTTT. This gives the protein CASSEAGGGQPQHF. The rearrangement uses TRBV6-1 and TRBJ1-5; D might be TRBD1 (5 bases). From germline, CDR1 is MNHNS and CDR2 SASEGT. There are 14 residues in the CDR3. Trimming shortened V by 0 bases and J by 6 bases, and 9 bases separated the two germline ends.

The chain links TRBV25-1 to TRBJ1-1; no definite D call. CDR1 is MGHDK, CDR2 SYGVNS, per germline. V lost 5 bases and J lost 1, with 11 bases in between. CDR3 length equals 14 residues. As DNA, the CDR3 is TGTGCCAGCAGTCTTACTTCCGGGAACACTGAAGCTTTCTTT. Translating it yields CASSLTSGNTEAFF.

The rearrangement links TRBV20-1 to TRBJ1-4, with D unresolved. Germline V lookup: CDR1 DFQATT, CDR2 SNEGSKA (reference sequence). CDR3 length: 11 amino acids. Trimming removed 6 bases from V and 7 bases from J, with 9 bases in between. The CDR3 sequence: CSAILVEKLFF. As DNA, the CDR3 is TGCAGTGCCATACTAGTTGAAAAACTGTTTTTT.

The J gene is TRBJ1-1, the V gene TRBV11-2; D unresolved. CDR3 length equals 16 residues. The V end was cut by 7 bases, the J end by 1 base, with 19 bases between. Germline assignment: CDR1 SGHAT and CDR2 FQNNGV. This chain's CDR3 is CASTPPPGLPNTEAFF. The CDR3 nucleotides read TGTGCCAGCACCCCTCCCCCCGGACTGCCGAACACTGAAGCTTTCTTT.

V usage is TRBV9 and J usage is TRBJ1-3; 8 bases are shared with TRBD1. Germline V lookup: CDR1 SGDLS, CDR2 YYNGEE. This CDR3 has 16 residues. The V and J ends lost 4 bases and 4 bases, in that order; junction bases with no gene match: 10. The CDR3 DNA is TGTGCCAGCAGCCCTTCGACAGGGGCTTCAGGAAACACCATATATTTT. This encodes CASSPSTGASGNTIYF.

This clone was recorded only once. V is TRBV7-9 and J is TRBJ2-3; 12 nucleotides agree with TRBD1. CDR3 length: 16 residues. J gave up 5 bases and V 6 bases, and 9 bases lay outside the gene matches. CDR1 and CDR2 from the germline V gene are SEHNR and FQNEAQ (reference sequence). The CDR3 DNA sequence: TGTGCCAGCAGACGTCCGGGACAGGGGGCGGGAGATACGCAGTATTTT. Its protein is CASRRPGQGAGDTQYF.